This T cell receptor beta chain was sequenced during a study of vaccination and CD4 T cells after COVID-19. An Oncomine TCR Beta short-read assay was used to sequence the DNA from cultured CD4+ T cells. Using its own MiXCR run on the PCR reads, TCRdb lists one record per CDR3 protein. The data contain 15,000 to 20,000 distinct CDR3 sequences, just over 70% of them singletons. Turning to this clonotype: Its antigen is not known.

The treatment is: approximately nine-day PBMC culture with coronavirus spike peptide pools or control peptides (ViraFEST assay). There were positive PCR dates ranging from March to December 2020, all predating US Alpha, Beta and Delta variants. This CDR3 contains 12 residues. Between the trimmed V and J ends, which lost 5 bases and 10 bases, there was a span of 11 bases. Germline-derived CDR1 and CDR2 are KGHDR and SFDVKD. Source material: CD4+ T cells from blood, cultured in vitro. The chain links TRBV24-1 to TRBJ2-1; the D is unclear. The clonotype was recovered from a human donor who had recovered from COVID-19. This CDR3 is CATSAEIGEQFF. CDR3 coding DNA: TGTGCCACCAGTGCCGAGATCGGGGAGCAGTTCTTC.